The 11 T cell receptor beta chains given below trace back to one sample, sequenced in a study of T-cell reconstitution after alpha-beta-depleted transplantation in children. Preparing the TCRbeta library involved the use of unique molecular identifiers. TCRdb re-derived calls from the PCR reads in MiXCR, one entry per CDR3 protein. Here the sample spans 640,000 or so distinct CDR3 sequences, 16% being singletons. Sequences were derived from PBMCs from the stem cell graft donor, sampled from the stem cell graft. The source of these receptors is a human donor who donated a stem cell graft to a child with acute myeloid leukemia.

The rearrangement links TRBV15 to TRBJ2-6, with 8 bases lining up with TRBD1. Germline V lookup: CDR1 LNHNV, CDR2 YYDKDF (reference sequence). The CDR3 length is 17 residues. V shed 5 bases and J 0 bases; nucleotides not matched to a gene: 6. As DNA, the CDR3 is TGTGCCACCAGCGCGGACAGGGAGAGCTCTGGGGCCAACGTCCTGACTTTC. The encoded protein is CATSADRESSGANVLTF.

This clonotype was counted ten times or more. This chain joins TRBV15 and TRBJ2-7; no clear D. This CDR3 region has 14 residues. V was pared by 5 bases and J by 2 bases, with 13 bases between. Germline V CDR1 and CDR2: LNHNV, YYDKDF (reference sequence). CDR3 DNA: TGTGCCACCAGCCTCGACAACGTCGCCTACGAGCAGTACTTC. It is translated as CATSLDNVAYEQYF.

The chain combines TRBV29-1 with TRBJ2-4; the match to TRBD1 covers 9 bases. Germline trimming cut 5 bases from V and 12 bases from J; bases unmatched to any gene: 8. CDR1 and CDR2 (germline): SQVTM, ANQGSEA. The CDR3 has 12 residues. The chain's CDR3 is CSVQSGTGNQYF. CDR3 nucleotide sequence: TGCAGCGTTCAATCCGGGACAGGGAATCAGTACTTC.

This clonotype appeared many times. The chain couples TRBV20-1 to TRBJ2-7, with D tentatively TRBD2 (6 bases). This CDR3 is built from 14 residues. The V and J ends lost 3 bases and 0 bases respectively, with 12 bases between them. The germline V gene has CDR1 DFQATT and CDR2 SNEGSKA (reference sequence). The CDR3 is CSARALADSYEQYF. DNA for the CDR3: TGCAGTGCTAGGGCACTAGCCGACTCCTACGAGCAGTACTTC.

This clonotype was detected ten times or more. The rearrangement uses TRBV20-1 and TRBJ1-2; no clear D. Trimming removed 1 base from V and 5 bases from J, with 11 bases in between. CDR1 is DFQATT and CDR2 is SNEGSKA in the germline V gene (reference sequence). This CDR3 comprises 13 residues. The CDR3 nucleotides read TGCAGTGCTAGAGGGACGGATTTGTATGGCTACACCTTC. Protein product: CSARGTDLYGYTF.

This clonotype was detected ten times or more. The rearrangement links TRBV5-1 to TRBJ2-2, with 8 bases that match TRBD1. The J segment lost 7 bases and the V segment lost 4 bases, leaving 6 bases of the junction unmatched. CDR3 length: 14 amino acids. Germline V CDR1 and CDR2: SGHRS, YFSETQ. The CDR3 bases are TGCGCCAGCAGCGTGGACAGGGATGACGGGGAGCTGTTTTTT. Translating it yields CASSVDRDDGELFF.

In regard to this clonotype: This clone may be a read error of a much larger clone one base away. This rearrangement joins TRBV11-2 to TRBJ2-1; D gene ambiguous. The V gene's germline CDR1 is SGHAT and CDR2 FQNNGV. CDR3 size: 14 residues. The V end lost 2 bases, the J end lost 4 bases, and 9 bases lay between the germline ends. The CDR3 reads CASSLFEAYNEQFF. The CDR3 region has the DNA TGTGCCAGCAGCTTATTCGAGGCATACAATGAGCAGTTCTTC.

This clonotype was seen many times. The V gene is TRBV7-2, the J gene TRBJ2-7; a weak D match, TRBD2 (5 bases). CDR1 is SGHTA, CDR2 FQGNSA, per germline. Trimming removed 5 bases at V and 7 bases at J, with 9 bases between. The CDR3 is made up of 11 amino acids. The CDR3: CASSTTGEQYF. The CDR3 bases are TGTGCCAGCAGCACTACGGGGGAGCAGTACTTC.

The chain couples TRBV13 to TRBJ2-7; D remains unclear. Trimming removed 3 bases from V and 3 bases from J, with 12 bases in between. Germline values: CDR1 PRHDT, CDR2 FYEKMQ (reference sequence). CDR3 size: 14 residues. This CDR3 is CASSFRPKGYEQYF. As DNA, the CDR3 is TGTGCCAGCAGCTTCCGGCCCAAGGGCTACGAGCAGTACTTC. Looking up the rest from reference TRBV13 and TRBJ2-7 gives the full variable domain: AAGVIQSPRHLIKEKRETATLKCYPIPRHDTVYWYQQGPGQDPQFLISFYEKMQSDKGSIPDRFSAQQFSDYHSELNMSSLELGDSALYFCASSFRPKGYEQYFGPGTRLTVT.

As DNA, the CDR3 is TGCAGTCTTTGGCAAGTGGGACACCCAAACACTGAAGCTTTCTTT. It codes for CSLWQVGHPNTEAFF. This rearrangement joins TRBV20-1 to TRBJ1-1, with a weak D call TRBD1 (6 bases). Germline CDR1 DFQATT, CDR2 SNEGSKA (reference sequence). The length of the CDR3 is 15 residues. The ends were cut back, 8 bases at V and 2 bases at J, with 21 bases in the middle.

This clonotype was recorded a few times. V and J are TRBV5-5 and TRBJ1-1; D gene uncertain. V was pared by 5 bases and J by 0 bases, with 14 bases between. CDR1 is SGHKS and CDR2 is YYEKEE in the germline V gene (reference sequence). The CDR3 spans 15 residues. The CDR3 reads CASRWTLVMNTEAFF. The CDR3 region has the DNA TGTGCCAGCAGATGGACCCTCGTTATGAACACTGAAGCTTTCTTT.